This entry features one TCR beta chain sequence. Antigen: not known. This entry belongs to a study of T cells after yellow fever vaccination. Study observations and caveats: Researchers report a weaker secondary response that nonetheless peaked faster, day 5 versus 15. Once the booster was given, most primary-vaccination clones reappeared, at about 95% for CD4 and over 85% for CD8. Highly abundant clonotypes carried over from the bulk population could end up in FACS-sorted repertoires as contaminants.

The CDR3 covers 17 residues. Trimming removed 2 bases from V and 4 bases from J; junction bases left unmatched: 10. From germline, CDR1 is SGHTA and CDR2 FQGNSA. MiXCR, run by TCRdb on the 5' RACE reads, gives a single entry per CDR3 protein. Of approximately 300,000 distinct CDR3 sequences in the sample, under 15% are singletons; the top ten hold less than 0.55%. V gene TRBV7-2 combines with J gene TRBJ2-2, with TRBD1 matching over 7 bases. This receptor was obtained from a man aged 25-45 years who received the YFV17D yellow fever vaccine. Sequenced here: CD4+ T cells sorted from PBMCs, sampled 45 days after the yellow fever booster vaccination. As DNA, the CDR3 is TGTGCCAGCAGCTTACACAGGGGTTTAGGGATCACCGGGGAGCTGTTTTTT. It translates to CASSLHRGLGITGELFF.